This T cell receptor beta chain is drawn from a study of spatial heterogeneity in lung cancer. Study-wide findings and caveats: Counts of expanded alpha and beta TCRs within tumors tracked the tumor nonsynonymous mutation count.

As regards this clonotype: Its specificity is not known.

This CDR3 contains 14 residues. The germline gives CDR1 MDHEN, CDR2 SYDVKM. V dropped 3 bases and J dropped 7 bases, with 15 bases sitting between them. Sample time point: sample taken at primary tumor resection. From the 5' RACE reads, TCRdb called clonotypes with MiXCR, one entry per CDR3 protein. The sample has a few thousand distinct CDR3 sequences, about 6% seen once. This sequence joins TRBV28 and TRBJ2-5; possibly TRBD1 for D (5 bases). The TCR was taken from a male donor with early-stage non-small cell lung cancer. This material consisted of lung tumor tissue, taken at surgery. Here the CDR3 reads CASSFFDLRGTQYF. CDR3 coding DNA: TGTGCCAGCAGTTTTTTCGACCTAAGGGGGACCCAGTACTTC.